These 5 T cell receptor beta chains came from one sample sequenced in a study of CD8 T cells in Susac syndrome. After extraction with the RNeasy kit, about 0.45 to 1 ug of the RNA was reverse transcribed using random hexamers. TCRdb analysed the immunoSEQ multiplex PCR reads with MiXCR anew, one entry per CDR3 protein. The data hold roughly 200,000 distinct CDR3 sequences, with approximately 94% observed a single time. The sequenced sample was CD4+ T cells from PBMCs. These receptors came from a human donor with multiple sclerosis.

The chain combines TRBV6-6 with TRBJ1-5; 9 nucleotides line up with TRBD1. The CDR3 is 15 amino acids. After removal of 6 bases from V and 4 bases from J, the junction contained 7 bases not matched to a gene. Per germline, CDR1 MNHNY and CDR2 SVGAGI (reference sequence). The CDR3 sequence: CASSTRTGVNQPQHF. The CDR3, as DNA: TGTGCCAGCAGCACGCGGACAGGGGTGAATCAGCCCCAGCATTTT.

This chain uses TRBV20-1 with TRBJ2-3, with 8 bases identical to TRBD1. The CDR3 totals 14 residues. Looked up from germline, CDR1 is DFQATT and CDR2 is SNEGSKA (reference sequence). The V segment lost 6 bases and the J segment 1 base; nucleotides outside the gene matches: 6. The CDR3 here is CSARRGQGTDTQYF. CDR3 coding DNA: TGCAGTGCCCGCAGGGGGCAAGGCACAGATACGCAGTATTTT.

This sequence joins TRBV3-1 and TRBJ2-5; D unclear. The V and J ends lost 8 bases and 2 bases respectively, with 6 bases between them. The CDR3 loop spans 11 amino acids. CDR1 and CDR2 (germline): LGHDT, YNNKEL (reference sequence). The CDR3 DNA sequence: TGTGCCAGCGGCATTCAAGAGACCCAGTACTTC. Its protein product is CASGIQETQYF.

The chain combines TRBV7-6 with TRBJ2-2, with a possible D match to TRBD1 (5 bases). The CDR3 runs to 17 residues. V lost 5 bases and J lost 6, with 22 bases in between. Per germline, CDR1 SGHVS and CDR2 FNYEAQ. DNA for the CDR3: TGTGCCAGCAGCAAAAGGTCCAGGGTTGATTGGGCCGGGGAGCTGTTTTTT. This codes for CASSKRSRVDWAGELFF.

J is TRBJ2-7 and V is TRBV9; TRBD1 or TRBD2 may be the D gene (5 bases each). Germline V gives CDR1 SGDLS, CDR2 YYNGEE. V lost 2 bases, J lost 3 bases, and 9 bases lay in between. The CDR3 runs 13 residues. CDR3 loop: CASSVRGDYEQYF. DNA for the CDR3: TGTGCCAGCAGCGTTAGGGGAGACTACGAGCAGTACTTC.